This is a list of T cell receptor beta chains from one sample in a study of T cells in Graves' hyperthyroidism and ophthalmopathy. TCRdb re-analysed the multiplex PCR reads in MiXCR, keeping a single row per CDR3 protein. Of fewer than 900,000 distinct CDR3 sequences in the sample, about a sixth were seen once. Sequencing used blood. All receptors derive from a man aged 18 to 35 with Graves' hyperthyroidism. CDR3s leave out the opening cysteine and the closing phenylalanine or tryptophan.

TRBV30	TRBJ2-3	AWKISGTRNTQY
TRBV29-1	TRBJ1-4	SVALVNEKLF
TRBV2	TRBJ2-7	AIVFRDKHSYEQY
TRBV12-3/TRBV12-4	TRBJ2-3	ASSFTQGEKDTQY
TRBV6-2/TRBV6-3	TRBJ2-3	ASSYQEWYTDTQY
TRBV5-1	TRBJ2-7	ASSPRTSVYEQY
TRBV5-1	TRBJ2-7	ASSTDGTSYEQY
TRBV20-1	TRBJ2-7	SAWGQQGASYEQY
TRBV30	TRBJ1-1	AWRGDSNTEAF
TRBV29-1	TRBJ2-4	SVLRGVRDIQY
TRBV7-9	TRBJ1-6	ASTHSGGTLPLH
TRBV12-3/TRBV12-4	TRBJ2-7	ASSFGQPLFAYEQY
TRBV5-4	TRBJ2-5	ASRPGLAGGGEETQY
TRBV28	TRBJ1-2	ASSFLTGGNYGYT
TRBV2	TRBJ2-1	ASSEEAGVYNEQF
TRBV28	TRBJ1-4	ASSLHEKLF
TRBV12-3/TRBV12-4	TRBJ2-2	ASRVGGRKNTGELF
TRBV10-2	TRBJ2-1	ASSEDYNEQF
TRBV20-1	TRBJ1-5	SARSRTGVDFQPQH
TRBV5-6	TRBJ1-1	ASSLDGGVVNTEAF
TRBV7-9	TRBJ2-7	ASSRDRASYEQY
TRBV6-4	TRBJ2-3	ASTVGGVTDTQY
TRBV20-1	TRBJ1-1	SARDYRTGRTEAF
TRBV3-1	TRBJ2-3	ASSDLVGTGTDTQY
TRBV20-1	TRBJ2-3	SASFRLAGAHAQY
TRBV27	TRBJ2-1	ASSSGTVGGHRYNEQF
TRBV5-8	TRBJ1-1	ASSRDREDTEAF
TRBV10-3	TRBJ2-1	AISEWQGYNEQF
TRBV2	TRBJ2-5	ASRRAAPQETQY
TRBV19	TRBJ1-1	ASSITGNFHTEAF
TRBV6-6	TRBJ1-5	ASSYQGTGQPQH
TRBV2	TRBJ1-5	ASKRDRTYSNQPQH
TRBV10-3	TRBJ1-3	AISPEGAGAISGNTIY
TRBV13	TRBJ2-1	ASSLEGTGHNEQF
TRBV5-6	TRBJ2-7	ASSLEGGGGLTLYEQY
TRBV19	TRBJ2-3	ASSIGTSGRPGSYSDTQY
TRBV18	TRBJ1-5	ASSPLGTDQPQH
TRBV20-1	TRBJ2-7	SARPSAGSYEQY
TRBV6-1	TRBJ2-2	ASRPLTSAPNTGELF
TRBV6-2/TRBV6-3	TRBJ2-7	ASSYFRDRVTYEQY
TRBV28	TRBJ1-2	ASSLPRQGNYGYT
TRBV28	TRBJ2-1	ASRGWGASEQF
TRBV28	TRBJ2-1	ASSSGGSMDEQF
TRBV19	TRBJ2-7	ASSILAGGSYEQY
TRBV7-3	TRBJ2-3	ASSLFLGKEDTQY
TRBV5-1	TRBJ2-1	ASSPGGSGRIEQF
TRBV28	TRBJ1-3	ASSPPRGQAY
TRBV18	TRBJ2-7	ASSSNRLARGEQY
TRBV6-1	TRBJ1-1	ASRYRQESNTEAF
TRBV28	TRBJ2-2	ASSYVTEDTGELF
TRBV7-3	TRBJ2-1	ASSLSGLDNEQF
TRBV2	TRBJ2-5	ASSSGGGATQY
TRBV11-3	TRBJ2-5	ASSLDSTWDAQY
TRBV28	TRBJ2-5	ASSPGGGLRETQY
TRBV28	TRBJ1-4	ASSFRTGFTNEKLF